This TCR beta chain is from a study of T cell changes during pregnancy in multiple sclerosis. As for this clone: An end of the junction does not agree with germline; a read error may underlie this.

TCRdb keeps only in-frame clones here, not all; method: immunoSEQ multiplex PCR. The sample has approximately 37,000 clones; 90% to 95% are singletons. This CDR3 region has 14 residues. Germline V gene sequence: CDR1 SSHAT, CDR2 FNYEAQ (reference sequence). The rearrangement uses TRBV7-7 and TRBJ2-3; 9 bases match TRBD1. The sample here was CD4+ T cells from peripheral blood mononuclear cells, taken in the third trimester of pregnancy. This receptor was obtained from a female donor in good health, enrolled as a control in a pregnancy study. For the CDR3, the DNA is TGTGCTAGCAGCCGCGGGACAGGGAGAGATACGCAGTATTTT. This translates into CASSRGTGRDTQYF.